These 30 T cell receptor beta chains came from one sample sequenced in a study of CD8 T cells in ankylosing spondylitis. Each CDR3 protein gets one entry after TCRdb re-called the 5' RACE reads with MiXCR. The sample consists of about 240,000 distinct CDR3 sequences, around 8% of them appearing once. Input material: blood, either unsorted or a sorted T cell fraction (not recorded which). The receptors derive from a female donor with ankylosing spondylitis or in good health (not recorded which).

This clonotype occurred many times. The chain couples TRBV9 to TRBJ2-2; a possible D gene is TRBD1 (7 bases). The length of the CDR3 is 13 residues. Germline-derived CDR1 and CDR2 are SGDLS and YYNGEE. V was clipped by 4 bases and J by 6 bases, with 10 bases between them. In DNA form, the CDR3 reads TGTGCCAGCAGCTCAGGGGGGTCCGGGGAGCTGTTTTTT. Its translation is CASSSGGSGELFF.

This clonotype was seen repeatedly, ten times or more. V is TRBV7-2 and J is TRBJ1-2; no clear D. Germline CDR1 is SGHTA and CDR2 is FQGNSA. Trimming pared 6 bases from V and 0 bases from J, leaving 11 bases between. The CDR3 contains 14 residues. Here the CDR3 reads CASRRSPANYGYTF. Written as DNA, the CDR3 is TGTGCCAGCAGGAGAAGTCCCGCTAACTATGGCTACACCTTC.

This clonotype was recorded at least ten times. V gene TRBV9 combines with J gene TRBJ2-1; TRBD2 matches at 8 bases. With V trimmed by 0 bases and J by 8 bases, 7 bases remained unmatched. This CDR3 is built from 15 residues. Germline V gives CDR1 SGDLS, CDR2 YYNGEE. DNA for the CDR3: TGTGCCAGCAGCGTAGCCGGGAGGGCCTTAGATGAGCAGTTCTTC. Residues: CASSVAGRALDEQFF.

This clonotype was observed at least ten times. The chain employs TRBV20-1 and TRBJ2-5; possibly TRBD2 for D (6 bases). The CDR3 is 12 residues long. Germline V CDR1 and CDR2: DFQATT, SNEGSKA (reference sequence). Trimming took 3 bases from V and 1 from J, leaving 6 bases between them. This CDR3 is CSARRGQETQYF. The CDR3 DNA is TGCAGTGCTAGGCGGGGCCAAGAGACCCAGTACTTC.

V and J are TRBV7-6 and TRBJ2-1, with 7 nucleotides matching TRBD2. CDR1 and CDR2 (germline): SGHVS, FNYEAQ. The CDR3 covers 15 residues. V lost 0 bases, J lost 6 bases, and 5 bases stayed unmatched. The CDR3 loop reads CASSLAFGGTNEQFF. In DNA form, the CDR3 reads TGTGCCAGCAGCTTAGCTTTCGGGGGGACCAATGAGCAGTTCTTC.

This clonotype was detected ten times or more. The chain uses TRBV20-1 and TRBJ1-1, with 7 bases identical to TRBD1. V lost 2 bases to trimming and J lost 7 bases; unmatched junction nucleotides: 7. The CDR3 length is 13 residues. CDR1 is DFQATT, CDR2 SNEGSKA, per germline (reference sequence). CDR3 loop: CSARSLGTDEAFF. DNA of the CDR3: TGCAGTGCTAGAAGCCTCGGGACAGATGAAGCTTTCTTT.

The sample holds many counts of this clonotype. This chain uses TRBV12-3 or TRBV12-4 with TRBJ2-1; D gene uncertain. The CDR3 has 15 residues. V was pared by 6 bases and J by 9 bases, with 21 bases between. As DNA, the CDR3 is TGTGCCAGCAGCCTAGGAGAGACCGTTGCCCCTGAGCAGTTCTTC. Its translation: CASSLGETVAPEQFF.

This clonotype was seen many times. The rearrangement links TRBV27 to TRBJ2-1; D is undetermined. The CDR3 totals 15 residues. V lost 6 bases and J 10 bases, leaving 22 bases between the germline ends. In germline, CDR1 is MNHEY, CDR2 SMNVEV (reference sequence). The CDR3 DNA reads TGTGCCAGCAGCTACGCAGACACCGCTGCGCGCGAGCAGTTCTTC. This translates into CASSYADTAAREQFF.

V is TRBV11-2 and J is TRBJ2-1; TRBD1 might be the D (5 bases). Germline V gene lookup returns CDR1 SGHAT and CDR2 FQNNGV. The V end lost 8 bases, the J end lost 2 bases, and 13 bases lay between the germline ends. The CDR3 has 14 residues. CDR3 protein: CASSTDAPYNEQFF. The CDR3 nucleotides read TGTGCCAGCTCGACAGACGCGCCCTACAATGAGCAGTTCTTC.

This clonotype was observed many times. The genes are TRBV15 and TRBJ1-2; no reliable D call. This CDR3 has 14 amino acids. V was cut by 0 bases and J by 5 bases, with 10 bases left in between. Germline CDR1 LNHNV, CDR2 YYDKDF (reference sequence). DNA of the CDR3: TGTGCCACCAGCAGAGATCAAGGGTCGTATGGCTACACCTTC. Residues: CATSRDQGSYGYTF.

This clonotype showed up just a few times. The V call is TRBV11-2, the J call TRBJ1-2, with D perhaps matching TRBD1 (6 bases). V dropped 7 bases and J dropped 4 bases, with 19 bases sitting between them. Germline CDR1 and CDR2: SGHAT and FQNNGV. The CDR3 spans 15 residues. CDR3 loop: CASTKGGRKSYGYTF. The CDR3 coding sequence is TGTGCCAGCACCAAGGGGGGGCGTAAAAGCTATGGCTACACCTTC.

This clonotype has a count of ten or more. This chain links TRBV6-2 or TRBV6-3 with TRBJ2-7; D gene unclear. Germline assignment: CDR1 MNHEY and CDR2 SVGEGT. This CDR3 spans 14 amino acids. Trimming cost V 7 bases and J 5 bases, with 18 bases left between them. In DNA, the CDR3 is TGTGCCAGCACCCTCTCCAAGGGCAGGAACGAGCAGTACTTC. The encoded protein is CASTLSKGRNEQYF.

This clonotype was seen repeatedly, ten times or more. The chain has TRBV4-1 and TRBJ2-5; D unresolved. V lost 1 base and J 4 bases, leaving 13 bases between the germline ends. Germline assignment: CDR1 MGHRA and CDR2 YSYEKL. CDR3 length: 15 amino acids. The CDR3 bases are TGCGCCAGCAGCCAAGCCCTTACGGCCCGAGAGACCCAGTACTTC. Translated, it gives CASSQALTARETQYF.

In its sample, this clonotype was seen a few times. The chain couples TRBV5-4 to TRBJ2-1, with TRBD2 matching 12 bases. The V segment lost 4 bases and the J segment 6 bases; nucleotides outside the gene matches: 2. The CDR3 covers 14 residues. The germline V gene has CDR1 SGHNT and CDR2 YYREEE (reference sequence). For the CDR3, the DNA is TGTGCCAGCAGCCCGACTAGCGGGAGCAATGAGCAGTTCTTC. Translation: CASSPTSGSNEQFF.

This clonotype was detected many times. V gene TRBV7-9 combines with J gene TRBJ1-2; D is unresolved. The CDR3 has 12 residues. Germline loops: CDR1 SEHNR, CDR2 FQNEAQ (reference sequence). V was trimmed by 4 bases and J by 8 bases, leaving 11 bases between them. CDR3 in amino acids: CASSSSYRGYTF. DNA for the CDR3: TGTGCCAGCAGCTCCAGCTACCGAGGCTACACCTTC.

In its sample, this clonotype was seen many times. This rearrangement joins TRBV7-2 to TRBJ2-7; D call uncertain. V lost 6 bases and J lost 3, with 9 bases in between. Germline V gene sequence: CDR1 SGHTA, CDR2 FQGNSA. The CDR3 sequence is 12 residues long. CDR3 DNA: TGTGCCAGCAGTTTGACGGGCTACGAGCAGTACTTC. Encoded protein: CASSLTGYEQYF.

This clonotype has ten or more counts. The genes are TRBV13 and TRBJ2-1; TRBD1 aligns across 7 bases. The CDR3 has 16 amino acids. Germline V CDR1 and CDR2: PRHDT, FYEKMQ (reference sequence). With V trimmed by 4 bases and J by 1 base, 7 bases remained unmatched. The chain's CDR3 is CASSYRQGESYNEQFF. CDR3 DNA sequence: TGTGCCAGCAGCTACAGACAGGGCGAATCCTACAATGAGCAGTTCTTC.

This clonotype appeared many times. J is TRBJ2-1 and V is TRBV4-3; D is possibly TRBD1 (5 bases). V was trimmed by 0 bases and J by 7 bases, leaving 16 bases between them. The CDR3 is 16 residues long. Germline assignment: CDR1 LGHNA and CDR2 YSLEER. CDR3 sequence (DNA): TGCGCCAGCAGCCAAGATTTGCGTCAGGGTCGGAATGAGCAGTTCTTC. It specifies CASSQDLRQGRNEQFF.

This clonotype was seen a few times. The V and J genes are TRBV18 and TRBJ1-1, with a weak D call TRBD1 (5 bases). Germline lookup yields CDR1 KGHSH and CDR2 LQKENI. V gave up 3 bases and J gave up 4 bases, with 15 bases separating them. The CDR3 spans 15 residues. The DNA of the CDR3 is TGTGCCAGCTCACCGCCCGGGACCAGGAGCACTGAAGCTTTCTTT. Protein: CASSPPGTRSTEAFF.

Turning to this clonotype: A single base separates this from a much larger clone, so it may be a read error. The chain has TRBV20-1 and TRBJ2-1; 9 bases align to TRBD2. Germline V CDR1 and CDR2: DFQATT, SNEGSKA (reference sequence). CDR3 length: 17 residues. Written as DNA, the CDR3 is TGCTGTGCCCCCCCCGGCCTAGCGGGACTGACTTACAATGAGCAGTTCTTC. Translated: CCAPPGLAGLTYNEQFF.

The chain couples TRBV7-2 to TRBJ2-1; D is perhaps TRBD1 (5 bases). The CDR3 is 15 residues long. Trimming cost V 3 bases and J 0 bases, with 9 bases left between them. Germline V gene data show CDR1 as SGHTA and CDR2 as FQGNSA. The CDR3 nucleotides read TGTGCCAGCAGCTTTCGGACAACCTCCTACAATGAGCAGTTCTTC. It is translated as CASSFRTTSYNEQFF.

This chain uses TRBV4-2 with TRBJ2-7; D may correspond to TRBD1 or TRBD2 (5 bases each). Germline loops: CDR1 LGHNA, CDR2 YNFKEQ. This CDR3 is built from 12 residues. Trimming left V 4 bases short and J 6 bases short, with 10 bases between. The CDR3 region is CASSRDDVEQYF. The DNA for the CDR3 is TGTGCCAGCAGCCGGGACGACGTCGAGCAGTACTTC.

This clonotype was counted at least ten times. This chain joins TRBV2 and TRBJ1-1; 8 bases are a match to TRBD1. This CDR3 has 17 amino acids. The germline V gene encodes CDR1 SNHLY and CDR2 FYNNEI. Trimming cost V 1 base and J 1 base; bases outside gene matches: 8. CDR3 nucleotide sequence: TGTGCCAGCAGTGAAGGGGGAGGACAGGGCCCGAACACTGAAGCTTTCTTT. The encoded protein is CASSEGGGQGPNTEAFF.

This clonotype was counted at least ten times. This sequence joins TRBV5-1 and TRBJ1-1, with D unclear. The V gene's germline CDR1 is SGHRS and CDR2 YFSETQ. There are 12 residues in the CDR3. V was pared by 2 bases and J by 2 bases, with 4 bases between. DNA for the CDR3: TGCGCCAGCAGCTTACACAACACTGAAGCTTTCTTT. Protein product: CASSLHNTEAFF.

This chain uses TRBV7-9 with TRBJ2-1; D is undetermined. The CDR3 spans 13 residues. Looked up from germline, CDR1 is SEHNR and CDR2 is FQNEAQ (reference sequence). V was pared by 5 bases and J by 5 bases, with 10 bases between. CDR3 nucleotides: TGTGCCAGCAGCCATCTAGGAGACAATGAGCAGTTCTTC. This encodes CASSHLGDNEQFF.

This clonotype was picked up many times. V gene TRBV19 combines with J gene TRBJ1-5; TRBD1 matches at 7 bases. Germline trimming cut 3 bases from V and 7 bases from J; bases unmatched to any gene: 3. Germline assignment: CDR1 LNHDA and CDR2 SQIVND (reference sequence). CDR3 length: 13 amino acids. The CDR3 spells CASSIDRAQPQHF. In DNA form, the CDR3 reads TGTGCCAGTAGTATCGACAGGGCACAGCCCCAGCATTTT.

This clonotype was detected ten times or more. As DNA, the CDR3 is TGCAGTGCTACCATTGCGGGGGACCAAGAGACCCAGTACTTC. Protein: CSATIAGDQETQYF. This chain links TRBV20-1 with TRBJ2-5; TRBD2 matches 7 bases. The CDR3 contains 14 residues. CDR1 and CDR2 from the germline V gene are DFQATT and SNEGSKA (reference sequence). Trimming cost V 4 bases and J 0 bases; bases outside gene matches: 5.

CDR3: CASSLGGVRNNEQFF. The CDR3 bases are TGTGCCAGCAGCTTAGGGGGAGTCCGAAACAATGAGCAGTTCTTC. This chain joins TRBV7-2 and TRBJ2-1; the D gene is possibly TRBD2 (5 bases). The CDR3 runs to 15 residues. V gave up 1 base and J gave up 5 bases, with 12 bases separating them. Germline V gives CDR1 SGHTA, CDR2 FQGNSA.

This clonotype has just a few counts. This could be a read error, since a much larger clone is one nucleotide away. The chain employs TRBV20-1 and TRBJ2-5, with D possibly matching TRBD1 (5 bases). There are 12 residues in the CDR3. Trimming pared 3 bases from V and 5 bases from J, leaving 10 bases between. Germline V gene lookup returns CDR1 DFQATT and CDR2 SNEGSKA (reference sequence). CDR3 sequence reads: CSASPGLETQYF. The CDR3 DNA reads TGCAGTGCTAGTCCAGGGTTGGAGACCCAGTACTTC.

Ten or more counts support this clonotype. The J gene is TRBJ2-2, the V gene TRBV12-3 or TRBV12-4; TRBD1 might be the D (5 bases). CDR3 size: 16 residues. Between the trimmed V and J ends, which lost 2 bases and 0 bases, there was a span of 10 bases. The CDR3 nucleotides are TGTGCCAGCAGTTTAAAGGGGTTTACGAACACCGGGGAGCTGTTTTTT. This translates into CASSLKGFTNTGELFF.